What follows are 9 T cell receptor beta chains derived from one specimen sequenced in a study of shared clonotypes between healthy human individuals. Profiling relied on immunoSEQ multiplex PCR, and the TCRdb table lists in-frame clones only, not all of them. Among more than 2 million clones, less than 95% were seen once, and the ten largest hold roughly 1%. CD45RO-negative cells were positively selected for CCR7, leaving out terminally differentiated effector memory CD45RA+ cells. Specimen: naive CD8+ T cells sorted from blood. The receptors come from a man between 18 and 29 years old in good health.

V is TRBV6-1 and J is TRBJ1-5, with D unresolved. The CDR3 runs 16 residues. The V end was cut by 0 bases, the J end by 7 bases, with 16 bases between. Germline CDR1 MNHNS, CDR2 SASEGT. The CDR3 sequence is CASSEAPGLYVQPQHF. DNA for the CDR3: TGTGCCAGCAGTGAAGCGCCCGGCCTTTACGTACAGCCCCAGCATTTT.

The CDR3 bases are TGCGCCAGCACCCCGCGGGGGGCTCCAGATACGCAGTATTTT. Encoded protein: CASTPRGAPDTQYF. V is TRBV5-1 and J is TRBJ2-3, with TRBD2 matching over 8 bases. The CDR3 consists of 14 residues. With V trimmed by 6 bases and J by 4 bases, 7 bases remained unmatched. CDR1 is SGHRS and CDR2 is YFSETQ in the germline V gene.

This clone was seen just once. V usage is TRBV9 and J usage is TRBJ2-7; weak D call: TRBD2 (6 bases). CDR3 size: 18 residues. V lost 4 bases, J lost 2 bases, and 25 bases lay in between. Per germline, CDR1 SGDLS and CDR2 YYNGEE. The CDR3 loop reads CASSNPVNGGISPYEQYF. The CDR3 coding sequence is TGTGCCAGCAGCAACCCCGTTAATGGCGGGATCTCCCCCTACGAGCAGTACTTC. Variable domain in full (rest from reference TRBV9 and TRBJ2-7): DSGVTQTPKHLITATGQRVTLRCSPRSGDLSVYWYQQSLDQGLQFLIQYYNGEERAKGNILERFSAQQFPDLHSELNLSSLELGDSALYFCASSNPVNGGISPYEQYFGPGTRLTVT.

This chain uses TRBV5-6 with TRBJ2-1, with 11 nucleotides matching TRBD2. The junction had 4 bases not matched to a gene; V was cut back by 3 bases and J by 5 bases. Germline V CDR1 and CDR2: SGHDT, YYEEEE. CDR3 length: 15 amino acids. The CDR3 loop reads CASSYSGRGNNEQFF. The DNA of the CDR3 is TGTGCCAGCAGCTATAGCGGGAGGGGGAACAATGAGCAGTTCTTC.

This clone was detected a few times. The rearrangement joins TRBV6-1 to TRBJ1-5; D is undetermined. There are 16 residues in the CDR3. Germline values: CDR1 MNHNS, CDR2 SASEGT. V was pared by 1 base and J by 7 bases, with 17 bases between. The CDR3 reads CASSEVSGGKGQPQHF. Here the CDR3 DNA reads TGTGCCAGCAGTGAAGTGTCGGGAGGGAAAGGACAGCCCCAGCATTTT.

The V gene is TRBV5-6, the J gene TRBJ1-1, with D maybe TRBD1 (5 bases). V was cut by 0 bases and J by 0 bases, with 12 bases left in between. The CDR3 is 16 residues long. Per the germline V gene, CDR1 is SGHDT and CDR2 is YYEEEE. The CDR3 region has the DNA TGTGCCAGCAGCTTGGCCTCCGCAGGGTTGAACACTGAAGCTTTCTTT. This gives the protein CASSLASAGLNTEAFF.

As for this clone: Within the sample, other DNA sequences also encode this same CDR3. The rearrangement uses TRBV30 and TRBJ1-5, with no clear D. Trimming took off 0 bases at V and 2 bases at J, with 8 bases between the two ends. The CDR3 contains 14 residues. Germline V CDR1 and CDR2: GTSNPN, SVGIG (reference sequence). The CDR3 DNA is TGTGCCTGGAGTGTAGGTCAGGGCAATCAGCCCCAGCATTTT. Protein: CAWSVGQGNQPQHF.

The V and J genes are TRBV14 and TRBJ1-5; 8 nucleotides align to TRBD1. The trim removed 2 bases at V and 1 base at J, leaving 13 bases unmatched. The CDR3 length is 19 residues. Germline CDR1 is SGHDN and CDR2 is FVKESK. The CDR3 DNA is TGTGCCAGCAGCCAAACCCCGGGACAGGAAGGTAAAAGCAATCAGCCCCAGCATTTT. It yields the protein CASSQTPGQEGKSNQPQHF.

The chain combines TRBV10-3 with TRBJ2-5; D gene unclear. The ends were cut back, 6 bases at V and 0 bases at J, with 8 bases in the middle. The CDR3 totals 13 residues. Germline V lookup: CDR1 ENHRY, CDR2 SYGVKD. The CDR3 DNA follows: TGTGCCATCAGAGACACTTACCAAGAGACCCAGTACTTC. The encoded protein is CAIRDTYQETQYF.